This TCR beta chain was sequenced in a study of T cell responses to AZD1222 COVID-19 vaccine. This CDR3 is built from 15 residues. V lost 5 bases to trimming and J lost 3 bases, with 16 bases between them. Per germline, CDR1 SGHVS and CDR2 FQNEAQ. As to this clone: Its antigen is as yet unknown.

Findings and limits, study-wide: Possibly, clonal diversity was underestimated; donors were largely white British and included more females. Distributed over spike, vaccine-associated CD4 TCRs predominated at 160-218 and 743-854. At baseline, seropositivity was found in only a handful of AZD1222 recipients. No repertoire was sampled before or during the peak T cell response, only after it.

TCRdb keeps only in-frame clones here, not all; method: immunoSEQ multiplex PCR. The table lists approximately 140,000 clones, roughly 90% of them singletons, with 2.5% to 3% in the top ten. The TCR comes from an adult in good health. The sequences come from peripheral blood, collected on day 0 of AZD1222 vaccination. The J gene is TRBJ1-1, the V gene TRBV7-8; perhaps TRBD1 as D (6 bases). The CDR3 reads CASSPSRGGYTEAFF. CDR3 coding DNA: TGTGCCAGCAGCCCATCTCGGGGGGGCTACACTGAAGCTTTCTTT.